The TCR beta chain under discussion was sequenced for a study of T cells in Graves' hyperthyroidism and ophthalmopathy. This clonotype occurred many times. The CDR3 regions of TCR beta were amplified from RNA transcripts. The HTBI set primed first-round TCR CDR3 RT-PCR. From the multiplex PCR reads, TCRdb called clonotypes with MiXCR, one entry per CDR3 protein. This repertoire shows about 400,000 distinct CDR3 sequences, about a sixth found once; its top ten account for roughly a quarter. The study based diagnoses on clinical symptoms, serum thyroxine and TRAb, thyroid ultrasound and orbital computed tomography. V lost 3 bases to trimming and J lost 0 bases; unmatched junction nucleotides: 9. The CDR3 has 18 residues. CDR1 KGHSH and CDR2 LQKENI come from the germline V gene.

The V gene is TRBV18, the J gene TRBJ2-1; 9 positions match TRBD2. The TCR comes from a woman between 18 and 30 years old with Graves' hyperthyroidism that later progressed to Graves' ophthalmopathy. The sample taken for sequencing was blood. CDR3 bases: TGTGCCAGCTCACCCGTCACTAGCGGGCTCATCTCCTACAATGAGCAGTTCTTC. It encodes CASSPVTSGLISYNEQFF.